This T cell receptor beta chain appears in the sequencing data of a study of blood T cells in healthy people across ages. Study-wide findings and caveats: Naive T cell percentage and TCR beta diversity correlated strongly.

CDR3 length: 18 amino acids. Germline CDR1 is SEHNR and CDR2 is FQNEAQ (reference sequence). V shed 2 bases, J shed 0 bases, and the junction held 9 bases outside the gene matches. Regarding this clonotype: Antigen unknown.

A second about 7 to 11 cycle PCR used barcoded and J-beta primers. TCRdb re-derived calls from the 5' RACE reads in MiXCR, one entry per CDR3 protein. Here the sample spans roughly 800,000 distinct CDR3 sequences, nearly 60% being singletons. J is TRBJ2-3 and V is TRBV7-9; 9 nucleotides align to TRBD1. This sequence was found in a man aged 25 to 40 in good health. Sequencing was performed on blood. CDR3 residues: CASSLPTGQGPSTDTQYF. The CDR3 DNA reads as TGTGCCAGCAGCTTACCGACCGGACAGGGGCCTAGCACAGATACGCAGTATTTT.